These 4 T cell receptor beta chains originate from one sample sequenced in a study of tumor-infiltrating lymphocytes in primary liver carcinoma. cDNA specific to TCR beta was made from approximately 0.55 ug of total RNA, with a constant-region primer employed for priming. Three rounds of nested multiplex PCR with slightly modified ARM-PCR produced TCR beta libraries. The first two PCR rounds used TRBV1-TRBV30 primers with a Cbeta primer, roughly 10 cycles each. TCRdb re-derived calls from the multiplex PCR reads in MiXCR, one entry per CDR3 protein. Among 45,000 or so distinct CDR3 sequences, 73% were seen once, and the ten largest hold about 18%. Starting material for RNA and DNA co-extraction consisted of roughly 19-30 mg of unsorted bulk tissue. The sequencing sample was made of liver tumor tissue from sampling region 2. Regarding subset: tumor region T2, inferior pole. Source of these receptors: a man between 40 and 49 years old with primary liver carcinoma and hepatitis B virus infection.

A note on this clonotype: No conserved phenylalanine or tryptophan ends this CDR3, so it is likely a read error. This rearrangement joins TRBV6-1 to TRBJ1-2; a weak D match, TRBD1 (5 bases). CDR1 is MNHNS, CDR2 SASEGT, per germline. V was clipped by 5 bases and J by 7 bases, with 14 bases between them. CDR3 length equals 13 residues. Written as DNA, the CDR3 is TGTGCCAGCAGTCCCCGGGGGACCGGTGGCTACACCTCC. Protein sequence: CASSPRGTGGYTS.

Notes on this clonotype: One end of the junction varies from germline; a read error may be responsible. The rearrangement joins TRBV6-6 to TRBJ2-7, with a weak D call TRBD2 (6 bases). CDR1 and CDR2 (germline): MNHNY, SVGAGI (reference sequence). This CDR3 region has 12 residues. CDR3 in amino acids: CASSPGAGEQNF. DNA for the CDR3: TGTGCCAGCAGTCCCGGAGCGGGCGAGCAGAACTTC.

Note on this clonotype: One junction end does not reproduce the germline sequence, and a read error may be involved. This chain connects TRBV11-2 to TRBJ2-1; TRBD2 matches at 9 bases. Germline V gene data show CDR1 as SGHAT and CDR2 as FQNNGV. There are 16 residues in the CDR3. The CDR3 protein is CAGSPPRTSDCNEQFF. The CDR3 DNA follows: TGTGCCGGCAGCCCTCCCCGGACTAGCGACTGCAATGAGCAGTTCTTC.

This clonotype came up a few times. With a much larger clone just one base away, this may be a read error. This chain links TRBV5-1 with TRBJ1-4; TRBD1 agrees at 10 bases. CDR1 and CDR2 from the germline V gene are SGHRS and YFSETQ. This CDR3 comprises 15 residues. In DNA form, the CDR3 reads TGCGCCAGCAGCGTGGGACAGGGGAAAGGGGAAAAACCGTTTTTT. Its translation: CASSVGQGKGEKPFF.